This T cell receptor (beta chain) was captured by sequencing in a study of shared T cell receptors in the human thymus. Produced via immunoSEQ multiplex PCR; TCRdb's table is partial and in-frame only. The sample has some 760,000 clones, approximately 83% seen once; the top ten hold roughly 0.01%. The V end lost 6 bases, the J end lost 2 bases, and 14 bases lay between the germline ends. The V gene's germline CDR1 is GTSNPN and CDR2 SVGIG (reference sequence). CDR3 size: 14 residues. The same sample was also studied in work on human thymus T cells.

This chain links TRBV30 with TRBJ2-1; tentative D call: TRBD2 (5 bases). Sequencing was carried out using thymocytes. The sequence was collected from a girl under two years old with a congenital heart defect. The chain's CDR3 is CACQNRGTYNEQFF. The CDR3 bases are TGTGCCTGTCAAAATCGGGGTACCTACAATGAGCAGTTCTTC.